The 2 T cell receptor beta chains below were found in one sample sequenced in a study of patients and donors after allogeneic stem cell transplantation. TCRdb re-called the RT-PCR reads with MiXCR, one entry per CDR3 protein. The sample carries about 110,000 distinct CDR3 sequences, around 33% recorded once. The sequencing sample was made of blood, either unsorted or a sorted T cell fraction (not recorded which). Receptors originate from a human donor who was either an allogeneic HSCT recipient or a stem cell or donor lymphocyte infusion donor (not recorded which). It is not recorded whose cells these are; they may come from a transplant donor.

The chain combines TRBV7-2 with TRBJ1-5; 8 bases fit TRBD1. The CDR3 has 15 residues. V shed 7 bases, J shed 3 bases, and the junction held 8 bases outside the gene matches. Germline V gene sequence: CDR1 SGHTA, CDR2 FQGNSA. This CDR3 is CASTLQGGINQPQHF. The CDR3 DNA reads TGTGCCAGCACCCTACAGGGGGGAATCAATCAGCCCCAGCATTTT.

The table lists this clonotype with a few counts. J is TRBJ2-5 and V is TRBV29-1, with 9 bases matching TRBD2. CDR1 and CDR2 (germline): SQVTM, ANQGSEA. V was clipped by 7 bases and J by 4 bases; unmatched bases: 10. This CDR3 has 14 amino acids. CDR3 amino acids: CSARLAVGAETQYF. The DNA of the CDR3 is TGCAGCGCCAGACTAGCGGTGGGGGCAGAGACCCAGTACTTC.